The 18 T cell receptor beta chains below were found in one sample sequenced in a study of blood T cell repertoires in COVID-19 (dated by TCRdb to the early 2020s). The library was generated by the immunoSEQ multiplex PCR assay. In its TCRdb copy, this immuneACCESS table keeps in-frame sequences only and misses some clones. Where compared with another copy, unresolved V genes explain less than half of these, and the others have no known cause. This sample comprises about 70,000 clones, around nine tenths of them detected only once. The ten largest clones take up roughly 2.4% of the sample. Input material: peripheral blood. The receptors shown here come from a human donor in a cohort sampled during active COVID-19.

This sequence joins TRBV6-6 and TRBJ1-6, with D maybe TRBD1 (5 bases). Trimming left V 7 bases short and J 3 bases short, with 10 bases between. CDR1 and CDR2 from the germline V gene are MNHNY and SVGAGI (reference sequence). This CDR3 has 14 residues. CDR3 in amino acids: CASNQGSYNSPLHF. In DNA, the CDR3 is TGTGCCAGCAACCAGGGAAGCTATAATTCACCCCTCCACTTT.

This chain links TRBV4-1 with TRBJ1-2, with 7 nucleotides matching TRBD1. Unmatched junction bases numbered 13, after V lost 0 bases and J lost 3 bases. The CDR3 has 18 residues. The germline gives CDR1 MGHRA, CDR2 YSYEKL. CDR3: CASSQDLSRGRHHYGYTF. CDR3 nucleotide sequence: TGCGCCAGCAGCCAAGATCTGTCAAGGGGGCGTCACCACTATGGCTACACCTTC.

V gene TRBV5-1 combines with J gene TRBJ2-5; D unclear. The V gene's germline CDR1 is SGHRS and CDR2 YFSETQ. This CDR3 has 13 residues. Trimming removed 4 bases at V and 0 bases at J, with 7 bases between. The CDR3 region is CASSREYQETQYF. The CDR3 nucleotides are TGCGCCAGCAGCCGAGAATACCAAGAGACCCAGTACTTC. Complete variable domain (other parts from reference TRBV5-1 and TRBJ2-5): KAGVTQTPRYLIKTRGQQVTLSCSPISGHRSVSWYQQTPGQGLQFLFEYFSETQRNKGNFPGRFSGRQFSNSRSEMNVSTLELGDSALYLCASSREYQETQYFGPGTRLLVL.

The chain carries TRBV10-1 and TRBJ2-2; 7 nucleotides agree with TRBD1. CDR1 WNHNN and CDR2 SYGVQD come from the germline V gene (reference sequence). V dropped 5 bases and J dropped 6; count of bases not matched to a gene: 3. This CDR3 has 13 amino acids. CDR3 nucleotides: TGCGCCAGCAGTCAACAGGGGTCCGGGGAGCTGTTTTTT. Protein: CASSQQGSGELFF.

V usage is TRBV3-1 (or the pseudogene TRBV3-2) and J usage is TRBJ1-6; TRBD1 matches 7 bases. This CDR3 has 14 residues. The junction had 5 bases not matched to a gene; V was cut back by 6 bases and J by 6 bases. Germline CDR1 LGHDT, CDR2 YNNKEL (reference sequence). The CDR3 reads CASRTGAGNSPLHF. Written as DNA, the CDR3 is TGTGCCAGCAGAACAGGGGCCGGTAATTCACCCCTCCACTTT.

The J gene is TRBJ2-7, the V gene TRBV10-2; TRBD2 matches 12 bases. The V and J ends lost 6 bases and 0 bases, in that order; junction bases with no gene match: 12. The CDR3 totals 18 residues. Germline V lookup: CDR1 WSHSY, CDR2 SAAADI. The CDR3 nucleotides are TGCGCCAGCAGCTCTAGCGGGAGGGCTAAACGTTCCTCCTACGAGCAGTACTTC. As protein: CASSSSGRAKRSSYEQYF.

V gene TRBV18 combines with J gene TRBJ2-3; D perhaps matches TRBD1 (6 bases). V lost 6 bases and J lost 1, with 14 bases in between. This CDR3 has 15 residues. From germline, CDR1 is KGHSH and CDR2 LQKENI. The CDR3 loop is CASSPIQGGTDTQYF. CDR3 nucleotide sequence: TGTGCCAGCTCCCCGATACAGGGAGGCACAGATACGCAGTATTTT. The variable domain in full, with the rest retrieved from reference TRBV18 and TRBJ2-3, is NAGVMQNPRHLVRRRGQEARLRCSPMKGHSHVYWYRQLPEEGLKFMVYLQKENIIDESGMPKERFSAEFPKEGPSILRIQQVVRGDSAAYFCASSPIQGGTDTQYFGPGTRLTVL.

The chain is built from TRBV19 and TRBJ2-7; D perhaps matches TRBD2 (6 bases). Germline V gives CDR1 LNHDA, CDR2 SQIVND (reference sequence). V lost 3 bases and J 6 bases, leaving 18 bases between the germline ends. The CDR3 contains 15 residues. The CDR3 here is CASSISGLRGSEQYF. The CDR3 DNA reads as TGTGCCAGTAGTATTTCGGGACTGCGTGGGAGCGAGCAGTACTTC. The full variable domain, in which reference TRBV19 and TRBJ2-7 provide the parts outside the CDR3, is DGGITQSPKYLFRKEGQNVTLSCEQNLNHDAMYWYRQDPGQGLRLIYYSQIVNDFQKGDIAEGYSVSREKKESFPLTVTSAQKNPTAFYLCASSISGLRGSEQYFGPGTRLTVT.

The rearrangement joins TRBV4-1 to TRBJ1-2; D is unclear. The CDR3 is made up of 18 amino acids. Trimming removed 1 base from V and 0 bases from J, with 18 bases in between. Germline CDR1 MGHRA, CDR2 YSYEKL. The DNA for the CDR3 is TGCGCCAGCAGCCAAGGCCGACCGGGTCCAGCTCCTAACTATGGCTACACCTTC. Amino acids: CASSQGRPGPAPNYGYTF.

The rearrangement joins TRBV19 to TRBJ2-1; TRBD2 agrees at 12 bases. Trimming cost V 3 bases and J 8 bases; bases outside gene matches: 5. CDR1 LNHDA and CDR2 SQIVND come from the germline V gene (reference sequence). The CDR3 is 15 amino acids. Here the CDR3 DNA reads TGTGCCAGTAGTATCGGGACTAGCGGGCGGGATGAGCAGTTCTTC. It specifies CASSIGTSGRDEQFF. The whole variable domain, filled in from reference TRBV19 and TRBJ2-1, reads DGGITQSPKYLFRKEGQNVTLSCEQNLNHDAMYWYRQDPGQGLRLIYYSQIVNDFQKGDIAEGYSVSREKKESFPLTVTSAQKNPTAFYLCASSIGTSGRDEQFFGPGTRLTVL.

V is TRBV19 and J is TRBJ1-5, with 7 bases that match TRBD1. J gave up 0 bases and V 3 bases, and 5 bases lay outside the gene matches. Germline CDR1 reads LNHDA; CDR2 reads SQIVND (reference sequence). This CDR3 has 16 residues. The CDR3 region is CASSIGTAHSNQPQHF. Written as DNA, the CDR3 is TGTGCCAGTAGTATTGGGACAGCTCATAGCAATCAGCCCCAGCATTTT.

CDR3 sequence reads: CASSLLPGQEQFF. CDR3 DNA sequence: TGTGCCAGCTCACTCCTCCCGGGACAGGAGCAGTTCTTC. The chain has TRBV18 and TRBJ2-1; 7 positions agree with TRBD1. The CDR3 runs 13 residues. CDR1 and CDR2 from the germline V gene are KGHSH and LQKENI. V shed 4 bases and J 10 bases; nucleotides not matched to a gene: 7.

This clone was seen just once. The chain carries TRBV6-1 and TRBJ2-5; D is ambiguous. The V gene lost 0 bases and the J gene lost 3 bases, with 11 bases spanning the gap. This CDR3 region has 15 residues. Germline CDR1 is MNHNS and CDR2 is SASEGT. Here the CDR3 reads CASSEAAQEKETQYF. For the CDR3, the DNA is TGTGCCAGCAGTGAAGCCGCCCAGGAAAAAGAGACCCAGTACTTC.

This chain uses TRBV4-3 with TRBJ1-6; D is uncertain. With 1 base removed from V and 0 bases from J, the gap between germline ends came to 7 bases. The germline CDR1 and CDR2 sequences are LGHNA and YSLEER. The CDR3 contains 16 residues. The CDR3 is CASSQGASSYNSPLHF. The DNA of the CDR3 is TGCGCCAGCAGCCAAGGGGCCAGCTCCTATAATTCACCCCTCCACTTT.

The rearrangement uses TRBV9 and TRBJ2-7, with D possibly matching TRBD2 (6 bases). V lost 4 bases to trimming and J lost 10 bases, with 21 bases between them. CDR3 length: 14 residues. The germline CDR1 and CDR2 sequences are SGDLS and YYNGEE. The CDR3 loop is CASSTTSSPIEQYF. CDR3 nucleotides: TGTGCCAGCAGCACCACTAGCTCCCCTATCGAACAGTACTTC.

CDR3: CASSQGLTGSYEQYF. In DNA, the CDR3 is TGTGCCAGCAGCCAAGGACTGACAGGCTCCTACGAGCAGTACTTC. This chain connects TRBV3-1 (or the pseudogene TRBV3-2) to TRBJ2-7, with D possibly matching TRBD1 (6 bases). Trimming pared 1 base from V and 0 bases from J, leaving 10 bases between. The V gene's germline CDR1 is LGHDT and CDR2 YNNKEL (reference sequence). The CDR3 is made up of 15 amino acids.

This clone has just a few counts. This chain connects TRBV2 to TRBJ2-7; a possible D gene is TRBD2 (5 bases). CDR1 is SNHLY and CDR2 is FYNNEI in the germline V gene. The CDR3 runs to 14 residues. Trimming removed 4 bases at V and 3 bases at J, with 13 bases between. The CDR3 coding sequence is TGTGCCAGCAGTGTGGAGGTTGTAGGCTACGAGCAGTACTTC. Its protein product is CASSVEVVGYEQYF.

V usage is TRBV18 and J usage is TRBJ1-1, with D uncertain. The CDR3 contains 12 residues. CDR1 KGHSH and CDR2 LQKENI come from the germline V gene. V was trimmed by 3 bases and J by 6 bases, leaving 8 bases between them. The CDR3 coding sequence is TGTGCCAGCTCACCTCAGGTTTCTGAAGCTTTCTTT. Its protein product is CASSPQVSEAFF.